This TCR beta chain was sequenced during a study of shared clonotypes between healthy human individuals. This CDR3 has 13 residues. The germline gives CDR1 MDHEN, CDR2 SYDVKM. J was trimmed by 8 bases and V by 5 bases; bases with no gene match: 8. How the authors handled the data: Junction-only sequences produced by ImmunoSEQ had no quality scores, so filtering differed. Produced via immunoSEQ multiplex PCR; TCRdb's table is partial and in-frame only. Clonal size and the V and J genes are those of that table, whereas D and trimming came from the DNA. The table lists about 380,000 clones, 90% to 97% of them singletons, with 0.25% to 0.35% in the top ten.

The sequencing input was memory CD8+ T cells sorted from blood. The sample's subset: CD45RO+ cells pooled with CCR7-negative TemRA cells. The V gene is TRBV28, the J gene TRBJ1-2, with 7 positions matching TRBD1. The sequence was collected from a man aged 25 to 40 in good health. For the CDR3, the DNA is TGTGCCAGCAGTGGCAGACAGGGCCGGGGCTACACCTTC. This gives the protein CASSGRQGRGYTF.